The clone carrying this T cell receptor beta chain was seen ten or more times. The use of previously described methods and listed TCR primers produced the bulk TCR libraries. TCRdb re-derived calls from the PCR reads in MiXCR, one entry per CDR3 protein. The sample includes roughly 86,000 distinct CDR3 sequences, about 20% of them seen just once. Germline V gene sequence: CDR1 SEHNR, CDR2 FQNEAQ (reference sequence). V trimming: 3 bases; J trimming: 1 base; junction bases outside the gene matches: 6. This CDR3 contains 17 residues. This record belongs to a study of molecular identifiers for immune sequencing clone quantification.

The specimen sequenced was naive CD8+ T cells from blood, with Jurkat cell RNA spiked in. The subset here: FACS-sorted CD8+CD4-CCR7+CD45RA+ naive T cells. This receptor was identified in a human donor in good health. Some libraries in this study had Jurkat cell RNA spiked in. The chain recombines TRBV7-9 with TRBJ2-2; 9 bases are shared with TRBD1. CDR3 region: CASSFTGGAGNTGELFF. CDR3 DNA sequence: TGTGCCAGCAGCTTTACAGGGGGCGCAGGGAACACCGGGGAGCTGTTTTTT.